Below, 10 T cell receptor beta chains from the same sample are listed, as sequenced in a study of T cells in Graves' hyperthyroidism and ophthalmopathy. TCR beta CDR3 regions were amplified from RNA. RT-PCR in the first round (using the HTBI primer set) targeted the TCR CDR3. TCRdb called the multiplex PCR reads again in MiXCR, with one record for every CDR3 protein. The sample lists roughly 530,000 distinct CDR3 sequences, 15% to 20% occurring once. Specimen: blood. The receptors derive from a woman under 30 with Graves' ophthalmopathy.

There are many counts of this clonotype. The rearrangement uses TRBV12-3 or TRBV12-4 and TRBJ1-2; D remains ambiguous. The CDR3 contains 14 residues. Trimming took off 7 bases at V and 0 bases at J, with 12 bases between the two ends. The DNA of the CDR3 is TGTGCCAGCACCCAGCCTACTACTAACTATGGCTACACCTTC. Its protein is CASTQPTTNYGYTF.

This clonotype showed up many times. CDR3 sequence (DNA): TGTGCCAGCAGTTCCACCCCTAGCGGGAGGGCCGCTGAGCAGTTCTTC. Its protein product is CASSSTPSGRAAEQFF. The chain joins TRBV28 to TRBJ2-1; 12 bases map to TRBD2. The J segment lost 9 bases and the V segment lost 4 bases, leaving 10 bases of the junction unmatched. The CDR3 is 16 residues long. Germline V gene lookup returns CDR1 MDHEN and CDR2 SYDVKM.

This clonotype was recorded many times. The chain joins TRBV11-2 to TRBJ1-2, with D tentatively TRBD1 (5 bases). The CDR3 has 13 amino acids. CDR1 and CDR2 from the germline V gene are SGHAT and FQNNGV. V lost 3 bases, J lost 8 bases, and 13 bases lay in between. The CDR3 reads CASSFRLGEGYTF. The CDR3 nucleotides read TGTGCCAGCAGCTTCCGACTGGGGGAAGGCTACACCTTC.

This clonotype was counted between two and nine times. V is TRBV9 and J is TRBJ1-6; D remains unclear. The germline V and J ends were trimmed by 1 base and 5 bases, with 10 bases remaining between them. Germline CDR1 and CDR2: SGDLS and YYNGEE. There are 15 residues in the CDR3. CDR3 nucleotides: TGTGCCAGCAGCGTACTAGGGAACAATAATTCACCCCTCCACTTT. It specifies CASSVLGNNNSPLHF.

This clonotype was seen a handful of times. The chain uses TRBV19 and TRBJ1-1; no definite D call. The CDR3 is 16 residues long. Trimming left V 5 bases short and J 0 bases short, with 16 bases between. Germline V lookup: CDR1 LNHDA, CDR2 SQIVND (reference sequence). The DNA of the CDR3 is TGTGCCAGTAGTTCCCGGGCCAGAGACATGAACACTGAAGCTTTCTTT. It is translated as CASSSRARDMNTEAFF.

The chain links TRBV18 to TRBJ1-2; D is possibly TRBD1 (6 bases). Germline CDR1 reads KGHSH; CDR2 reads LQKENI. V dropped 4 bases and J dropped 0 bases, with 9 bases sitting between them. The CDR3 contains 14 residues. This CDR3 reads CASSRTDANYGYTF. The DNA of the CDR3 is TGTGCCAGCTCACGGACAGACGCTAACTATGGCTACACCTTC.

This chain joins TRBV5-1 and TRBJ2-5; unclear D gene. V was clipped by 0 bases and J by 5 bases, with 11 bases between them. The CDR3 loop spans 14 amino acids. Germline V lookup: CDR1 SGHRS, CDR2 YFSETQ. This CDR3 reads CASSLEYVRETQYF. The CDR3 nucleotides are TGCGCCAGCAGCTTGGAATATGTGCGGGAGACCCAGTACTTC.

This clonotype was seen repeatedly, ten times or more. V usage is TRBV28 and J usage is TRBJ1-5; D is perhaps TRBD1 (6 bases). CDR3 length: 15 amino acids. The V gene lost 6 bases and the J gene lost 7 bases, with 19 bases spanning the gap. Germline CDR1 is MDHEN and CDR2 is SYDVKM. The DNA of the CDR3 is TGTGCCAGCAGCCTCTCGGGGGGCGCTAGGCAGCCCCAGCATTTT. This sequence encodes CASSLSGGARQPQHF.

This clonotype was observed many times. The rearrangement links TRBV10-3 to TRBJ2-1, with D maybe TRBD1 (6 bases). V was trimmed by 2 bases and J by 7 bases, leaving 9 bases between them. The germline V gene has CDR1 ENHRY and CDR2 SYGVKD. The CDR3 totals 13 residues. The CDR3, as DNA: TGTGCCATCAGTGAGACAGGGTATAATGAGCAGTTCTTC. It codes for CAISETGYNEQFF.

This clonotype was picked up many times. The chain has TRBV5-5 and TRBJ1-5; 11 bases fit TRBD1. J gave up 6 bases and V 5 bases, and 10 bases lay outside the gene matches. The CDR3 sequence is 16 residues long. CDR1 and CDR2 from the germline V gene are SGHKS and YYEKEE (reference sequence). CDR3 residues: CASSSDRGLLRQPQHF. The CDR3 nucleotides are TGTGCCAGCAGTTCGGACAGGGGGCTCCTTCGTCAGCCCCAGCATTTT.